This TCR beta chain is drawn from a study of blood T cell repertoires in COVID-19. Across the whole study: Samples came from the United States, Italy and Spain, spanning acute and convalescent COVID-19. T cells, B-cell-depleted T cells, or PBMCs supplied cDNA or gDNA.

This clone was found a few times. The V gene end was trimmed by 3 bases and the J gene end by 3 bases; junction bases not matched to a gene: 11. The germline gives CDR1 PRHDT, CDR2 FYEKMQ (reference sequence). The CDR3 runs 17 residues. Methods used by the authors: Counts of nucleated cells, estimated from reference gene primer amplification, were obtained. The repertoire was sequenced with immunoSEQ multiplex PCR; TCRdb's copy has only in-frame clones and lacks some. V, J and clone size were drawn from that table, and D and trimming were deduced from the DNA. The table includes some 280,000 clones, 70% to 90% detected once.

The source material was peripheral blood. This chain links TRBV13 with TRBJ2-3; 8 bases fit TRBD2. The sequence derives from a woman aged 25 to 39 with active or convalescent COVID-19. The CDR3 is CASSLGRGARSTDTQYF. As DNA, the CDR3 is TGTGCCAGCAGCTTGGGGCGGGGGGCCAGATCGACAGATACGCAGTATTTT.